What follows are 25 T cell receptor beta chains derived from one specimen sequenced in a study of response to subunit inactivated influenza vaccine. TCRdb recomputed calls from the RT-PCR reads with MiXCR, one row per CDR3 protein. This sample has 500,000 to 600,000 distinct CDR3 sequences, with 10% to 15% found just once. The sequencing here drew on PBMCs from blood, taken on the day of vaccination. The receptors shown here come from a man aged 50 to 60 who received an inactivated influenza vaccine.

This clonotype was detected only a few times. The rearrangement links TRBV4-2 to TRBJ1-4, with 7 bases fitting TRBD1. Trimming at V came to 10 bases and at J to 6 bases, leaving 17 bases not matched to a gene. Germline V CDR1 and CDR2: LGHNA, YNFKEQ. The CDR3 consists of 16 residues. The CDR3 sequence: CATKTSGGTADEKLFF. DNA for the CDR3: TGTGCCACCAAGACCTCCGGAGGGACAGCGGATGAAAAACTGTTTTTT.

This clonotype was observed many times. The chain combines TRBV6-2 or TRBV6-3 with TRBJ2-5, with a tentative D call TRBD2 (5 bases). V lost 6 bases and J lost 5, with 16 bases in between. The germline V gene has CDR1 MNHEY and CDR2 SVGEGT. This CDR3 is built from 14 residues. CDR3 bases: TGTGCCAGCAGCCCAAGCGGAGCTTACGAGACCCAGTACTTC. It translates to CASSPSGAYETQYF.

This clonotype was detected a few times. The chain employs TRBV29-1 and TRBJ2-1; 7 positions match TRBD2. Germline lookup yields CDR1 SQVTM and CDR2 ANQGSEA. The CDR3 has 15 residues. V dropped 3 bases and J dropped 6; count of bases not matched to a gene: 11. CDR3 sequence (DNA): TGCAGCGTTGATAGGTCGGGGAGGGCAGGCAATGAGCAGTTCTTC. Translated, it gives CSVDRSGRAGNEQFF.

The chain couples TRBV5-1 to TRBJ1-1; weak D call: TRBD1 (5 bases). Germline V gives CDR1 SGHRS, CDR2 YFSETQ. Between the trimmed V and J ends, which lost 7 bases and 1 base, there was a span of 14 bases. The CDR3 runs to 14 residues. DNA for the CDR3: TGCGCCAGCGGGGCCACAGGAACGAACACTGAAGCTTTCTTT. Its translation: CASGATGTNTEAFF. Looking up the rest from reference TRBV5-1 and TRBJ1-1 gives the full variable domain: KAGVTQTPRYLIKTRGQQVTLSCSPISGHRSVSWYQQTPGQGLQFLFEYFSETQRNKGNFPGRFSGRQFSNSRSEMNVSTLELGDSALYLCASGATGTNTEAFFGQGTRLTVV.

This clonotype has a handful of counts. The chain carries TRBV7-2 and TRBJ2-7, with 9 bases that match TRBD2. CDR3 size: 15 residues. CDR1 SGHTA and CDR2 FQGNSA come from the germline V gene. V trimming: 5 bases; J trimming: 3 bases; junction bases outside the gene matches: 8. CDR3 residues: CASSETGTSNYEQYF. The DNA of the CDR3 is TGTGCCAGCAGCGAGACCGGGACTAGCAACTACGAGCAGTACTTC.

The rearrangement joins TRBV4-1 to TRBJ1-5; D unresolved. CDR1 and CDR2 (germline): MGHRA, YSYEKL. Trimming removed 1 base at V and 9 bases at J, with 10 bases between. This CDR3 region has 13 residues. In DNA, the CDR3 is TGCGCCAGCAGCCAAGGGGTTCAGGCGCCCCAGCATTTT. This sequence encodes CASSQGVQAPQHF.

This clonotype came up a few times. This chain connects TRBV11-2 to TRBJ2-5, with TRBD2 matching over 7 bases. V was pared by 4 bases and J by 4 bases, with 12 bases of the junction left unmatched. The CDR3 has 16 residues. Germline V CDR1 and CDR2: SGHAT, FQNNGV. CDR3 in amino acids: CASSSFVGREGETQYF. The CDR3 region has the DNA TGTGCCAGCAGCTCCTTCGTAGGGAGGGAAGGAGAGACCCAGTACTTC.

The V gene is TRBV6-2 or TRBV6-3, the J gene TRBJ2-7; TRBD1 is a possible D gene (6 bases). V dropped 10 bases and J dropped 5 bases, with 12 bases sitting between them. The CDR3 is 11 residues long. Germline V lookup: CDR1 MNHEY, CDR2 SVGEGT. The chain's CDR3 is CATTSGDEQYF. CDR3 in DNA: TGTGCCACCACTTCAGGGGACGAGCAGTACTTC.

This clonotype appeared a few times. V is TRBV12-3 or TRBV12-4 and J is TRBJ1-6, with 12 bases matching TRBD1. Trimming removed 6 bases from V and 6 bases from J; junction bases left unmatched: 6. The CDR3 is 16 residues long. CDR3 sequence reads: CASSRGTGGRNSPLHF. The DNA for the CDR3 is TGTGCCAGCAGCCGAGGGACAGGGGGCCGTAATTCACCCCTCCACTTT.

This clonotype was found many times. The gene calls are TRBV15 and TRBJ2-7, with 12 bases that match TRBD2. The CDR3 consists of 15 residues. The V gene's germline CDR1 is LNHNV and CDR2 YYDKDF (reference sequence). After removal of 2 bases from V and 6 bases from J, the junction contained 5 bases not matched to a gene. This CDR3 is CATSRRLAGAAEQYF. Written as DNA, the CDR3 is TGTGCCACCAGCAGAAGACTAGCGGGAGCAGCCGAGCAGTACTTC. The full variable domain, completed using reference TRBV15 and TRBJ2-7, is DAMVIQNPRYQVTQFGKPVTLSCSQTLNHNVMYWYQQKSSQAPKLLFHYYDKDFNNEADTPDNFQSRRPNTSFCFLDIRSPGLGDTAMYLCATSRRLAGAAEQYFGPGTRLTVT.

V and J are TRBV7-2 and TRBJ2-1, with unresolved D. This CDR3 spans 15 amino acids. Deletions cut 4 bases from V and 4 bases from J, with 14 bases between. Germline V gene sequence: CDR1 SGHTA, CDR2 FQGNSA. The CDR3 coding sequence is TGTGCCAGCAGCTCAGCCGCCGGCGCTTACAATGAGCAGTTCTTC. Its translation is CASSSAAGAYNEQFF.

This clonotype was seen a few times. The CDR3 loop is CASSQFVSGANVLTF. The DNA for the CDR3 is TGCGCCAGCAGCCAATTTGTTTCTGGGGCCAACGTCCTGACTTTC. V and J are TRBV4-3 and TRBJ2-6; D is unclear. Germline V gene sequence: CDR1 LGHNA, CDR2 YSLEER. Trimming removed 2 bases at V and 1 base at J, with 6 bases between. The CDR3 has 15 amino acids.

The gene calls are TRBV7-9 and TRBJ2-1; D tentatively fits TRBD1 or TRBD2 (5 bases each). V shed 5 bases and J shed 7 bases, with 15 bases lying between them. The CDR3 length is 14 residues. Germline loops: CDR1 SEHNR, CDR2 FQNEAQ (reference sequence). The CDR3 protein is CASSLTLRGNEQFF. The CDR3 DNA reads as TGTGCCAGCAGCCTAACTCTGAGGGGTAATGAGCAGTTCTTC.

This clonotype was detected only a few times. The chain joins TRBV30 to TRBJ2-3, with D perhaps matching TRBD1 (6 bases). The CDR3 covers 17 residues. The germline gives CDR1 GTSNPN, CDR2 SVGIG (reference sequence). V lost 1 base, J lost 0 bases, and 17 bases lay in between. Written as DNA, the CDR3 is TGTGCCTGGAGTGGGCAGGACAGAAAATCTAGCACAGATACGCAGTATTTT. Translated, it gives CAWSGQDRKSSTDTQYF. Full variable domain (remainder filled in from reference TRBV30 and TRBJ2-3): SQTIHQWPATLVQPVGSPLSLECTVEGTSNPNLYWYRQAAGRGLQLLFYSVGIGQISSEVPQNLSASRPQDRQFILSSKKLLLSDSGFYLCAWSGQDRKSSTDTQYFGPGTRLTVL.

This clonotype was observed a handful of times. This chain links TRBV4-2 with TRBJ1-1, with TRBD1 matching over 7 bases. The CDR3 extends over 14 amino acids. The germline gives CDR1 LGHNA, CDR2 YNFKEQ. Trimming cost V 2 bases and J 4 bases; bases outside gene matches: 4. CDR3 DNA: TGTGCCAGCAGCCAACCTAGACAGGGCACTGAAGCTTTCTTT. Residues: CASSQPRQGTEAFF.

The chain carries TRBV2 and TRBJ2-2, with 12 bases that match TRBD2. The CDR3 spans 16 residues. With V trimmed by 6 bases and J by 8 bases, 10 bases remained unmatched. Looked up from germline, CDR1 is SNHLY and CDR2 is FYNNEI. CDR3 nucleotides: TGTGCCAGCAGGAAACTAGCGGGAGGCTCCTTAGGGGAGCTGTTTTTT. Translation gives CASRKLAGGSLGELFF.

This clonotype showed up just a few times. The CDR3 region has the DNA TGCGCCAGCAGCCCGGGACGGGGAACCTACGAGCAGTACTTC. Its translation is CASSPGRGTYEQYF. The chain recombines TRBV5-1 with TRBJ2-7; D possibly matches TRBD1 or TRBD2 (5 bases each). V shed 4 bases and J shed 2 bases, with 13 bases lying between them. The CDR3 has 14 residues. Germline lookup yields CDR1 SGHRS and CDR2 YFSETQ.

The sample holds a few counts of this clonotype. This chain connects TRBV12-3 or TRBV12-4 to TRBJ2-1, with 9 positions matching TRBD2. The junction had 10 bases not matched to a gene; V was cut back by 7 bases and J by 6 bases. The CDR3 loop spans 15 amino acids. The CDR3 here is CASTQSGGLPNEQFF. DNA for the CDR3: TGTGCCAGCACCCAAAGCGGGGGGCTCCCCAATGAGCAGTTCTTC.

This clonotype has a handful of counts. The V call is TRBV29-1, the J call TRBJ2-7; the match to TRBD1 covers 8 bases. From germline, CDR1 is SQVTM and CDR2 ANQGSEA. The CDR3 consists of 14 residues. V gave up 5 bases and J gave up 2 bases; unmatched junction bases: 8. The chain's CDR3 is CSVFRQGIPYEQYF. The CDR3 DNA follows: TGCAGCGTTTTCCGACAGGGGATCCCCTACGAGCAGTACTTC.

The sample holds many counts of this clonotype. The chain uses TRBV6-5 and TRBJ2-1; a possible D gene is TRBD2 (5 bases). V was pared by 0 bases and J by 5 bases, with 5 bases between. The germline V gene has CDR1 MNHEY and CDR2 SVGAGI. The CDR3 totals 13 residues. CDR3 sequence (DNA): TGTGCCAGCAGTTACTCGAGGGACAATGAGCAGTTCTTC. Amino acids: CASSYSRDNEQFF.

DNA of the CDR3: TGTGCCAGCAGCTCGTTCGATTCTAACTATGGCTACACCTTC. It yields the protein CASSSFDSNYGYTF. The chain has TRBV4-2 and TRBJ1-2; no definite D call. V was pared by 5 bases and J by 0 bases, with 10 bases between. The CDR3 is 14 amino acids. Germline-derived CDR1 and CDR2 are LGHNA and YNFKEQ.

The CDR3 here is CASSAPGTAFEQYF. The DNA for the CDR3 is TGCGCCAGCTCGGCCCCCGGGACAGCATTCGAGCAGTACTTC. The chain couples TRBV5-1 to TRBJ2-7; 7 bases are a match to TRBD1. This CDR3 contains 14 residues. Trimming cost V 7 bases and J 6 bases; bases outside gene matches: 13. Germline V gene sequence: CDR1 SGHRS, CDR2 YFSETQ.

This clonotype has a handful of counts. The J gene is TRBJ1-1, the V gene TRBV12-3 or TRBV12-4; D not certain. This CDR3 has 14 amino acids. With 6 bases removed from V and 0 bases from J, the gap between germline ends came to 11 bases. CDR3 region: CASSSDRVNTEAFF. In nucleotides, the CDR3 is TGTGCCAGCAGCTCAGACCGGGTGAACACTGAAGCTTTCTTT.

The chain has TRBV5-1 and TRBJ2-1; D not certain. The CDR3 covers 14 residues. Germline assignment: CDR1 SGHRS and CDR2 YFSETQ. The ends were cut back, 0 bases at V and 2 bases at J, with 6 bases in the middle. The DNA for the CDR3 is TGCGCCAGCAGCTTGGACGGACCCTACAATGAGCAGTTCTTC. It translates to CASSLDGPYNEQFF.

This clonotype has only a few counts. The V call is TRBV7-9, the J call TRBJ2-1, with a weak D call TRBD2 (5 bases). Trimming took 1 base from V and 4 from J, leaving 14 bases between them. This CDR3 has 16 amino acids. The germline V gene encodes CDR1 SEHNR and CDR2 FQNEAQ (reference sequence). The CDR3: CASSLGRQERYNEQFF. In DNA form, the CDR3 reads TGTGCCAGCAGCTTAGGGAGGCAGGAAAGGTACAATGAGCAGTTCTTC.